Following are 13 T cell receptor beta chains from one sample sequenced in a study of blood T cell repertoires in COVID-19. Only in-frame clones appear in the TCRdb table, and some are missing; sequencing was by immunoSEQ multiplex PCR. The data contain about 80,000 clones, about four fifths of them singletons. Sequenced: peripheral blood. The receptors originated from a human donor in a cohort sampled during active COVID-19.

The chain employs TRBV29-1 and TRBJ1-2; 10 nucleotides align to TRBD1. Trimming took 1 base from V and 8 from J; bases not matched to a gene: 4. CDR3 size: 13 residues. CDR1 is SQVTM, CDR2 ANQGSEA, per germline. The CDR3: CSVEGQGAQGYTF. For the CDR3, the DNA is TGCAGCGTTGAAGGACAGGGGGCGCAGGGCTACACCTTC.

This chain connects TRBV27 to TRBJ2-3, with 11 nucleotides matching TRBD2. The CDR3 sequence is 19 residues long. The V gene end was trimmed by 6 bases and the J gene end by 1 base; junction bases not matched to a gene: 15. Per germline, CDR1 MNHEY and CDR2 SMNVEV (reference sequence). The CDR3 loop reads CASSPGQTILAGGTDTQYF. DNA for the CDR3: TGTGCCAGCAGCCCGGGACAGACTATACTAGCGGGAGGCACAGATACGCAGTATTTT.

In DNA form, the CDR3 reads TGTGCCAGCAGCGTAGACTCTAGAAACAATCAGCCCCAGCATTTT. This codes for CASSVDSRNNQPQHF. The chain joins TRBV9 to TRBJ1-5; no reliable D call. There are 15 residues in the CDR3. V lost 0 bases and J 3 bases, leaving 10 bases between the germline ends. Germline V lookup: CDR1 SGDLS, CDR2 YYNGEE.

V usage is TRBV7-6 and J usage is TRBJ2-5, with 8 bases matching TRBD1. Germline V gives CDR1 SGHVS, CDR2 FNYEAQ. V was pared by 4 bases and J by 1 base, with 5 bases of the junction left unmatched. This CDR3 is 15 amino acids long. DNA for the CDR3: TGTGCCAGCAGCTCGACGACAGGGGTCCAAGAGACCCAGTACTTC. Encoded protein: CASSSTTGVQETQYF. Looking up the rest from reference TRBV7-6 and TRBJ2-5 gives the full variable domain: GAGVSQSPRYKVTKRGQDVALRCDPISGHVSLYWYRQALGQGPEFLTYFNYEAQQDKSGLPNDRFSAERPEGSISTLTIQRTEQRDSAMYRCASSSTTGVQETQYFGPGTRLLVL.

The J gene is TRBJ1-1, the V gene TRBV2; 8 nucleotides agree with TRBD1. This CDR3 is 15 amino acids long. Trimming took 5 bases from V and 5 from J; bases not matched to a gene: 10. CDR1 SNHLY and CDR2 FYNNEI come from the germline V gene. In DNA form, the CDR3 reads TGTGCCAGCAGTCGTAGCAGGGGGCGCGGGACTGAAGCTTTCTTT. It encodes CASSRSRGRGTEAFF.

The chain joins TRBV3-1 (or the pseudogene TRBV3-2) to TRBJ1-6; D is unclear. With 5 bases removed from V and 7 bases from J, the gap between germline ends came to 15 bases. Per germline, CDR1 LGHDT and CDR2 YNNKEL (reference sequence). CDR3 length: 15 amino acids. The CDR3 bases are TGTGCCAGCAGCGAAGGAGCCGGAGGAAATTCACCCCTCCACTTT. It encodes CASSEGAGGNSPLHF.

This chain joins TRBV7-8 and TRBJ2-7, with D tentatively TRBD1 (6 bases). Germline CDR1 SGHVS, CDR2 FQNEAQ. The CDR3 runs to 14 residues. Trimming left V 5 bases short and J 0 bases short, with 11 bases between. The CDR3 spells CASSQGGTSYEQYF. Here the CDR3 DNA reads TGTGCCAGCAGCCAAGGGGGTACCTCCTACGAGCAGTACTTC.

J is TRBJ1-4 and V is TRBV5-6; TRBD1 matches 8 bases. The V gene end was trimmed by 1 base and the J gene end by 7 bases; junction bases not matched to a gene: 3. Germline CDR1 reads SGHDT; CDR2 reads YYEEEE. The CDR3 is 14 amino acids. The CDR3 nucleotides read TGTGCCAGCAGCTTGTTCAGGGGGCCTGAAAAACTGTTTTTT. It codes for CASSLFRGPEKLFF.

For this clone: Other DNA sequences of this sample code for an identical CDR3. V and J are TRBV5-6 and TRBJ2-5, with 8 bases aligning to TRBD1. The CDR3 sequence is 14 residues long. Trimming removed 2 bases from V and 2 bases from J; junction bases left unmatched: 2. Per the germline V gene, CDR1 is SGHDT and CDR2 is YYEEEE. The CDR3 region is CASSFRQGQETQYF. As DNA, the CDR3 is TGTGCCAGCAGCTTCCGACAGGGGCAAGAGACCCAGTACTTC.

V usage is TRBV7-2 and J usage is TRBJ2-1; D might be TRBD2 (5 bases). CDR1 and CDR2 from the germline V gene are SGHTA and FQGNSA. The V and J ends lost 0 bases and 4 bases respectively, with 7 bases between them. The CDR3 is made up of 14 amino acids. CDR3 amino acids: CASSLAGAYNEQFF. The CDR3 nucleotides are TGTGCCAGCAGCTTAGCGGGAGCTTACAATGAGCAGTTCTTC.

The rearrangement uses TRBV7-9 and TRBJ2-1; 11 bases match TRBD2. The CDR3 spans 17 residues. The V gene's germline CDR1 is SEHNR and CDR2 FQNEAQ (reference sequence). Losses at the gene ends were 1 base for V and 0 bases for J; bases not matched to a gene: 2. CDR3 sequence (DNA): TGTGCCAGCAGCTTAGGACTAGCGGGGAGCTCCTACAATGAGCAGTTCTTC. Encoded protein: CASSLGLAGSSYNEQFF.

Here the CDR3 DNA reads TGTGCAATGAGGGCAGAACCCAGGCCCCAGCATTTT. Translated: CAMRAEPRPQHF. The chain carries TRBV12-2 and TRBJ1-5. TRBV12-2 is a recognized pseudogene. The CDR3 covers 12 residues.

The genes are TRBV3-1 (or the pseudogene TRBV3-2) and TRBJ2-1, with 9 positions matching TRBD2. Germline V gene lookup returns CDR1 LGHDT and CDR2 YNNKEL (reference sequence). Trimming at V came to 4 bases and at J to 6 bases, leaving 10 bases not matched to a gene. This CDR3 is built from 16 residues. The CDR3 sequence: CASSRNSGSFVNEQFF. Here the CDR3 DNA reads TGTGCCAGCAGCCGTAATAGCGGGAGTTTCGTCAATGAGCAGTTCTTC.